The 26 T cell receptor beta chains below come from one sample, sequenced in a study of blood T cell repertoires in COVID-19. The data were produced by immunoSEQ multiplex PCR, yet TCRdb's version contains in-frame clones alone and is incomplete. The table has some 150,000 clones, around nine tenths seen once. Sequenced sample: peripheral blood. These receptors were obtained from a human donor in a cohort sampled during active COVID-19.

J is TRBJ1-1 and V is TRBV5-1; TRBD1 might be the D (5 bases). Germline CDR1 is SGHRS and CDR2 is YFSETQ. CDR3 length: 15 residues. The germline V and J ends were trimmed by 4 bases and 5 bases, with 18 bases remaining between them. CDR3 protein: CASSALGAQGTEAFF. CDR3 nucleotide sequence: TGCGCCAGCAGCGCCTTAGGGGCGCAGGGTACTGAAGCTTTCTTT.

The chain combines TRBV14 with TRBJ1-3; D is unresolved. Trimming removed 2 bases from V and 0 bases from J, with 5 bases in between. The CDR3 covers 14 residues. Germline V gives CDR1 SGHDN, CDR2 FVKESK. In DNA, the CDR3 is TGTGCCAGCAGCCAACAACTCTCTGGAAACACCATATATTTT. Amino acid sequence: CASSQQLSGNTIYF. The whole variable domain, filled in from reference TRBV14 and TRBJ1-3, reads EAGVTQFPSHSVIEKGQTVTLRCDPISGHDNLYWYRRVMGKEIKFLLHFVKESKQDESGMPNNRFLAERTGGTYSTLKVQPAELEDSGVYFCASSQQLSGNTIYFGEGSWLTVV.

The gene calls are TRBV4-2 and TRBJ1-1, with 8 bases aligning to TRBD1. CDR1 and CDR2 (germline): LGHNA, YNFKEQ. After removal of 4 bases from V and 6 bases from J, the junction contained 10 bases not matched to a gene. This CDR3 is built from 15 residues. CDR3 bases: TGTGCCAGCAGCCCCCTGGACAGGGCTTTGGCTGAAGCTTTCTTT. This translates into CASSPLDRALAEAFF.

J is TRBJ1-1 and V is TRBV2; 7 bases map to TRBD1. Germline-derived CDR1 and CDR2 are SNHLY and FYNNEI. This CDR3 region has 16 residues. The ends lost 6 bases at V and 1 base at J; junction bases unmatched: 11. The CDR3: CASSRQGAGTNTEAFF. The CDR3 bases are TGTGCCAGCAGCAGACAGGGTGCGGGGACGAACACTGAAGCTTTCTTT.

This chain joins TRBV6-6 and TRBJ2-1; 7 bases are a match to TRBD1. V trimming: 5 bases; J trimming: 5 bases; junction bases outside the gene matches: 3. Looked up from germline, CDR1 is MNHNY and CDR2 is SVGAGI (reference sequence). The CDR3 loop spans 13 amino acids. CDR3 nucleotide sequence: TGTGCCAGCAGTCAGGGGGTTAACAATGAGCAGTTCTTC. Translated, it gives CASSQGVNNEQFF.

The CDR3 region is CASSSGLADTDTQYF. The CDR3 bases are TGTGCCAGCAGCTCCGGACTAGCGGACACAGATACGCAGTATTTT. The V and J genes are TRBV7-9 and TRBJ2-3; 10 bases agree with TRBD2. The CDR3 sequence is 15 residues long. Germline CDR1 SEHNR, CDR2 FQNEAQ (reference sequence). The ends lost 4 bases at V and 2 bases at J; junction bases unmatched: 3.

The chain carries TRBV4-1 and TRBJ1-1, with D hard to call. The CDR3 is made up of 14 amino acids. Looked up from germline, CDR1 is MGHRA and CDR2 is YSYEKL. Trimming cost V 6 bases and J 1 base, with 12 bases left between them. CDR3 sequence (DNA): TGCGCCAGCAGAAACCCGAACAGGAACACTGAAGCTTTCTTT. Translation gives CASRNPNRNTEAFF.

CDR3 in DNA: TGTGCTAGTGGTAAAGGGGGCACTGAAGCTTTCTTT. This translates into CASGKGGTEAFF. The chain uses TRBV12-5 and TRBJ1-1, with a tentative D call TRBD1 (6 bases). The CDR3 is 12 residues long. Germline V gene sequence: CDR1 LGHNT, CDR2 FRNRAP. The V end lost 5 bases, the J end lost 4 bases, and 8 bases lay between the germline ends.

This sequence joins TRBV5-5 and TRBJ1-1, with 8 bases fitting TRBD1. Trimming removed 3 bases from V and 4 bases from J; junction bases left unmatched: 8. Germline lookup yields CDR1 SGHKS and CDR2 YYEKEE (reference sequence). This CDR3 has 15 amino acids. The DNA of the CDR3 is TGTGCCAGCAGCTCGCGGACAGGGCGTTCCACTGAAGCTTTCTTT. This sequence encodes CASSSRTGRSTEAFF.

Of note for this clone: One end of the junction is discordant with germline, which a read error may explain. The chain's CDR3 is CASSQENRVLF. CDR3 coding DNA: TGCGCCAGCAGCCAGGAGAACAGGGTCCTCTTT. The rearrangement joins TRBV4-1 to TRBJ1-1, with D possibly matching TRBD1 (6 bases). CDR1 MGHRA and CDR2 YSYEKL come from the germline V gene. There are 11 residues in the CDR3.

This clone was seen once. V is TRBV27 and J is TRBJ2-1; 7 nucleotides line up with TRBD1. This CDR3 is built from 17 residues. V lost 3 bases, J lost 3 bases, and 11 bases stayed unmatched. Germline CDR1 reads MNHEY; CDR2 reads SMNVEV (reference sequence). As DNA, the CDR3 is TGTGCCAGCAGTTTGTCCCAGGGGGAAGGGTTCTACAATGAGCAGTTCTTC. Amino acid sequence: CASSLSQGEGFYNEQFF.

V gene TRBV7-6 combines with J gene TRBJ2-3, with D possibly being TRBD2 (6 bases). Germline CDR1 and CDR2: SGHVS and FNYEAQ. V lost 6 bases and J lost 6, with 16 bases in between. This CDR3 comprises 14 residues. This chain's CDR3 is CASSFPNAGDTQYF. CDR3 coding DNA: TGTGCCAGCAGTTTCCCAAATGCGGGGGATACGCAGTATTTT.

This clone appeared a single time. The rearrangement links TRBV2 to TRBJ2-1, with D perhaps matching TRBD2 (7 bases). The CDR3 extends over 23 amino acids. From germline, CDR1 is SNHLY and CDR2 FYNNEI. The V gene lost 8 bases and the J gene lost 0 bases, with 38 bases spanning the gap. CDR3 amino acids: CASQNPRAGGAPFKVGSYNEQFF. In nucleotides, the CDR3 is TGTGCCAGCCAAAACCCCCGGGCTGGGGGGGCGCCATTTAAAGTGGGCTCCTACAATGAGCAGTTCTTC.

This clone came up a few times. The CDR3: CASRPGQSTNEQYF. As DNA, the CDR3 is TGTGCCAGTAGGCCGGGACAGTCTACCAACGAGCAGTACTTC. The chain is built from TRBV19 and TRBJ2-7; 7 bases line up with TRBD1. Trimming cost V 6 bases and J 5 bases; bases outside gene matches: 10. Germline V gene data show CDR1 as LNHDA and CDR2 as SQIVND (reference sequence). The CDR3 spans 14 residues.

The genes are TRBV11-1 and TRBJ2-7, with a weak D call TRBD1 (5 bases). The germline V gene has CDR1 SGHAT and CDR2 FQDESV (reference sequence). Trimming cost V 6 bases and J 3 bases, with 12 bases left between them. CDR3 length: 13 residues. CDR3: CASSRQILYEQYF. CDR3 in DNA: TGTGCCAGCAGTAGACAGATCCTCTACGAGCAGTACTTC.

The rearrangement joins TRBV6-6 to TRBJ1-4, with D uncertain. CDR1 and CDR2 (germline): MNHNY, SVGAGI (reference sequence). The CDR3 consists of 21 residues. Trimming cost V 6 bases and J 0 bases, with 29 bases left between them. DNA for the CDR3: TGTGCCAGCAGCCAATACCCGAGAGGAGGCCTCCGAGGTGCAACTAATGAAAAACTGTTTTTT. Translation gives CASSQYPRGGLRGATNEKLFF.

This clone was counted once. CDR3 residues: CASSPQGSYTIYF. CDR3 nucleotide sequence: TGTGCCAGTAGTCCCCAGGGATCTTACACCATATATTTT. The rearrangement links TRBV19 to TRBJ1-3; a possible D gene is TRBD1 (5 bases). CDR1 and CDR2 from the germline V gene are LNHDA and SQIVND (reference sequence). This CDR3 has 13 amino acids. V lost 5 bases and J 8 bases, leaving 13 bases between the germline ends.

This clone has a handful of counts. CDR3 residues: CASHITGSNQPQHF. CDR3 in DNA: TGTGCCAGCCATATCACAGGGAGCAATCAGCCCCAGCATTTT. The chain combines TRBV5-3 with TRBJ1-5; TRBD1 is a possible D gene (6 bases). TRBV5-3 is filed as an ORF, its function uncertain. This CDR3 is built from 14 residues. V was cut by 8 bases and J by 1 base, with 13 bases left in between.

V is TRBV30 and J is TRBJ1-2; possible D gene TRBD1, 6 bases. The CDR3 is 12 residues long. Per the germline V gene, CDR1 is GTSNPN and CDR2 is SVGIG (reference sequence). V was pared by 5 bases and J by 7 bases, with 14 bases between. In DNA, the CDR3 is TGTGCCTGGGGCCTACAGGGCCTTGGCTACACCTTC. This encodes CAWGLQGLGYTF.

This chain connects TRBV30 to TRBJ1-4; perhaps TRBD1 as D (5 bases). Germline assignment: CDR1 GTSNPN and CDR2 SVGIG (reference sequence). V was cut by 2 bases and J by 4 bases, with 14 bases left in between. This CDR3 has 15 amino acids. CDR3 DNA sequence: TGTGCCTGGAGTCCATCCGGGACTCTTAATGAAAAACTGTTTTTT. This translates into CAWSPSGTLNEKLFF.

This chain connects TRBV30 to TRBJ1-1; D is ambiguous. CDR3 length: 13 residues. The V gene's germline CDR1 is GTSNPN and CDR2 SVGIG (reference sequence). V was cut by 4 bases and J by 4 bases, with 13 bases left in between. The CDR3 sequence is CAWNAAALTEAFF. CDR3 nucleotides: TGTGCCTGGAACGCCGCGGCCCTCACTGAAGCTTTCTTT.

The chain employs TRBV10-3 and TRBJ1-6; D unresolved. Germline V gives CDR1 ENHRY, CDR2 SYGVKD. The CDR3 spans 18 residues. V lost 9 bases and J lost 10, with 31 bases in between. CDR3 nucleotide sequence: TGTGCCATATCCCCGGTCGGGGTTATTGTTGGAGACGCATCACCCCTCCACTTT. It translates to CAISPVGVIVGDASPLHF.

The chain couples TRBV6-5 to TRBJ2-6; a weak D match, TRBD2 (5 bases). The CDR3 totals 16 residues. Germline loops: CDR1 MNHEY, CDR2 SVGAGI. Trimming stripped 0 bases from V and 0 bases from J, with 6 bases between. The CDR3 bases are TGTGCCAGCAGTTACTCGAGCGGCTCTGGGGCCAACGTCCTGACTTTC. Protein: CASSYSSGSGANVLTF.

The CDR3 sequence: CASSEPDTEAFF. The CDR3 DNA reads TGTGCCAGCAGTGAACCAGACACTGAAGCTTTCTTT. This chain uses TRBV6-1 with TRBJ1-1; no definite D call. Germline CDR1 reads MNHNS; CDR2 reads SASEGT. This CDR3 is built from 12 residues. The germline V and J ends were trimmed by 2 bases and 3 bases, with 4 bases remaining between them.

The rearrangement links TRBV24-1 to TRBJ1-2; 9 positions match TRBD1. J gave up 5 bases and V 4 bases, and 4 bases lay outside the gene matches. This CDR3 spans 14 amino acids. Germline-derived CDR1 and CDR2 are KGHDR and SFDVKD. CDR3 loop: CATSDSGTGYGYTF. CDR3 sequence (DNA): TGTGCCACCAGTGACTCCGGGACAGGGTATGGCTACACCTTC.

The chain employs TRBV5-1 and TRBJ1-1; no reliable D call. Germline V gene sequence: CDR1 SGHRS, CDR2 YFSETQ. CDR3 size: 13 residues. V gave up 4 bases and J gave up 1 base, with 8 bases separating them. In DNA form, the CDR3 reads TGCGCCAGCAGCCCTCTCCCGAACACTGAAGCTTTCTTT. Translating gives CASSPLPNTEAFF.